This T cell receptor beta chain was documented in a study of tumor and adjacent non-tumor tissue in lung cancer. This clonotype was counted once. The junction does not match germline at one end; this may be a read error. Germline CDR1 and CDR2: SGHAT and FQNNGV. The CDR3 runs to 15 residues. TCRbeta libraries were built with three rounds of nested PCR, modified from ARM-PCR. TCRdb called the multiplex PCR reads again in MiXCR, with one record for every CDR3 protein. The sample has 100,000 or so distinct CDR3 sequences, 65% seen once. The template was RNA from unsorted bulk tissue. This non-tumor lung sample came from over 3 cm beyond the tumor edge.

This sequence joins TRBV11-2 and TRBJ2-3; 8 positions match TRBD1. Material: distant non-tumor lung tissue. The TCR originated in a man younger than 45 with non-small cell lung cancer. The CDR3 sequence is CACSTTGQATDTQYF. CDR3 sequence (DNA): TGTGCCTGCAGCACTACGGGACAGGCCACAGATACGCAGTATTTT.